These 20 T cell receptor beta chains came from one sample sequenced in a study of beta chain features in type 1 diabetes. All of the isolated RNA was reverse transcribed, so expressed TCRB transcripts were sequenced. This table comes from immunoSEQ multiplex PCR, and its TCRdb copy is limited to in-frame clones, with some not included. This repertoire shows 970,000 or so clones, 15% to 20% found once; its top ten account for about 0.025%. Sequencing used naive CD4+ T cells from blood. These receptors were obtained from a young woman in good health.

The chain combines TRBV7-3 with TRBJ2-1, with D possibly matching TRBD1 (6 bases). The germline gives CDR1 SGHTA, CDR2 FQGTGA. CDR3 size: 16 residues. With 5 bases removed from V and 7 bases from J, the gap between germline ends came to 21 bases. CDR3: CASSRIPQGTRNEQFF. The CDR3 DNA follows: TGTGCCAGCAGCCGAATCCCACAGGGAACCAGAAATGAGCAGTTCTTC.

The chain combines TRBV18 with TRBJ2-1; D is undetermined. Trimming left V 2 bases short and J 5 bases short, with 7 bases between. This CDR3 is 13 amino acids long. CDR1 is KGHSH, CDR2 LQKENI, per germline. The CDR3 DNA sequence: TGTGCCAGCTCACCATTCTCGGACAATGAGCAGTTCTTC. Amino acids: CASSPFSDNEQFF.

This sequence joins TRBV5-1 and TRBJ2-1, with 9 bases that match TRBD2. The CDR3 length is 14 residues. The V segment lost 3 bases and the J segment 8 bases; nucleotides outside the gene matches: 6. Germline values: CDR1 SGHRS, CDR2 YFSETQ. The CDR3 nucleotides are TGCGCCAGCAGCTGGGCGGGAGGGCCGGATGAGCAGTTCTTC. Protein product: CASSWAGGPDEQFF.

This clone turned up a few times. The CDR3 DNA reads TGTGCCAGCAGCTTGGCCGGGACAGGGGGCAGAGATACGCAGTATTTT. This encodes CASSLAGTGGRDTQYF. The chain has TRBV5-4 and TRBJ2-3, with TRBD1 matching 12 bases. Germline CDR1 is SGHNT and CDR2 is YYREEE (reference sequence). V lost 0 bases, J lost 5 bases, and 4 bases stayed unmatched. The CDR3 has 16 amino acids.

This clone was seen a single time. CDR3: CASSEDGQYNEQFF. CDR3 nucleotides: TGTGCCAGCAGTGAAGATGGGCAGTACAATGAGCAGTTCTTC. The rearrangement joins TRBV2 to TRBJ2-1; D unclear. Trimming shortened V by 1 base and J by 4 bases, and 8 bases separated the two germline ends. The CDR3 sequence is 14 residues long. From germline, CDR1 is SNHLY and CDR2 FYNNEI.

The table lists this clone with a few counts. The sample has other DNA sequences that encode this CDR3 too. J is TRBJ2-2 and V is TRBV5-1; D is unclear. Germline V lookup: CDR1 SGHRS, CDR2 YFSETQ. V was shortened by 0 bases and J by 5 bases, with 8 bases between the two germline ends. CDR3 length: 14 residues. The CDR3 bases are TGCGCCAGCAGCTTGGTGCCTGGGACCGGGGAGCTGTTTTTT. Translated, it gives CASSLVPGTGELFF.

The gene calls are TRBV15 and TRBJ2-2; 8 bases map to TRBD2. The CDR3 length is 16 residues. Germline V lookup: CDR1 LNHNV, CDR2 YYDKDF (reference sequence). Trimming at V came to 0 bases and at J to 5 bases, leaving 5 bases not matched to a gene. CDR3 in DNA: TGTGCCACCAGCAGAGATCTCCGGGAGGGTACCGGGGAGCTGTTTTTT. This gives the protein CATSRDLREGTGELFF. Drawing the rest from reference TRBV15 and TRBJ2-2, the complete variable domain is DAMVIQNPRYQVTQFGKPVTLSCSQTLNHNVMYWYQQKSSQAPKLLFHYYDKDFNNEADTPDNFQSRRPNTSFCFLDIRSPGLGDTAMYLCATSRDLREGTGELFFGEGSRLTVL.

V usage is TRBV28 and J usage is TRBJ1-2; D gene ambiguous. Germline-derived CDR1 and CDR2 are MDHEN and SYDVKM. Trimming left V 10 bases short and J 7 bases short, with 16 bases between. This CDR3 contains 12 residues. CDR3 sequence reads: CATGEAGFGYTF. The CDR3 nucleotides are TGTGCCACCGGGGAAGCGGGTTTTGGCTACACCTTC.

The DNA of the CDR3 is TGTGCCAGCAGTGTTGTGATGAACACTGAAGCTTTCTTT. This codes for CASSVVMNTEAFF. The V gene is TRBV7-9, the J gene TRBJ1-1; D ambiguous. Germline CDR1 SEHNR, CDR2 FQNEAQ (reference sequence). This CDR3 is built from 13 residues. The V gene lost 6 bases and the J gene lost 0 bases, with 8 bases spanning the gap.

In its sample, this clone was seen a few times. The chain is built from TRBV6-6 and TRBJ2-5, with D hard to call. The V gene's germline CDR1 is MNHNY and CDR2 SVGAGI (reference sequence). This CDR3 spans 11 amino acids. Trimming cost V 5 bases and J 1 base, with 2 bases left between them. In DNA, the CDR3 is TGTGCCAGCAGTCTCCAAGAGACCCAGTACTTC. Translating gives CASSLQETQYF.

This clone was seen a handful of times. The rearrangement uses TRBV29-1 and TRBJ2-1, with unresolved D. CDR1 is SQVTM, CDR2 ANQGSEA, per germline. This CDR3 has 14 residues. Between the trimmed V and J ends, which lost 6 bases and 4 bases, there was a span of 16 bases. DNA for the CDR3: TGCAGCGTAGCCCGCGTCCTCACATACAATGAGCAGTTCTTC. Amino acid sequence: CSVARVLTYNEQFF.

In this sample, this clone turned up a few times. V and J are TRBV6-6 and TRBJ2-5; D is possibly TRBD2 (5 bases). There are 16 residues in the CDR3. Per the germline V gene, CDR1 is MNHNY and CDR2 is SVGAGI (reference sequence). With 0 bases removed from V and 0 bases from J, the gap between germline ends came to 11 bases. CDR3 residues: CASSYSSGENQETQYF. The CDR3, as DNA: TGTGCCAGCAGTTACTCGTCCGGGGAGAACCAAGAGACCCAGTACTTC.

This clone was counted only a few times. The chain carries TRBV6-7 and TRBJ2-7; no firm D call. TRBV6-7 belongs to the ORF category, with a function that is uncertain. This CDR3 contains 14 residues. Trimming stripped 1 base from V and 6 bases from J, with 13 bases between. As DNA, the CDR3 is TGTGCCAGCAGTTACTTTTTGTGGTGTTTCGAGCAGTACTTC. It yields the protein CASSYFLWCFEQYF.

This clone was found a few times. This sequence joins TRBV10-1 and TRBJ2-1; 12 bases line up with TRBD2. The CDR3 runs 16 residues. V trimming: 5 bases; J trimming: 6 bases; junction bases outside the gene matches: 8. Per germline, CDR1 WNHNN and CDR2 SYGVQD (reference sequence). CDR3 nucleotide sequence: TGCGCCAGCAGTCCAAAAGGGACTAGCGGGCTCAATGAGCAGTTCTTC. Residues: CASSPKGTSGLNEQFF.

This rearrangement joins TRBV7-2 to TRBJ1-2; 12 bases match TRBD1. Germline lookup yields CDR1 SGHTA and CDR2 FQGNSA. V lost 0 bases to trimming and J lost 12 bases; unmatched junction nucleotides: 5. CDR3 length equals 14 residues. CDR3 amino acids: CASSLAGTGGFNTF. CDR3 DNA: TGTGCCAGCAGCTTAGCCGGGACAGGGGGCTTTAACACCTTC.

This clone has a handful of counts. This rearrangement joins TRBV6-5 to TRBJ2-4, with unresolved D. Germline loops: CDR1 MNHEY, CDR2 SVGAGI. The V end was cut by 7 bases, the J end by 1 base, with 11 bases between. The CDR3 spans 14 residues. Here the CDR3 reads CASIVKWAKNIQYF. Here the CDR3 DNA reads TGTGCCAGCATTGTTAAGTGGGCCAAAAACATTCAGTACTTC.

The CDR3 loop is CASSWTQGNYGYTF. DNA for the CDR3: TGTGCCAGCAGCTGGACCCAGGGGAACTATGGCTACACCTTC. V usage is TRBV7-2 and J usage is TRBJ1-2; tentative D call: TRBD1 (6 bases). V lost 4 bases, J lost 2 bases, and 11 bases lay in between. The CDR3 is made up of 14 amino acids. Germline V lookup: CDR1 SGHTA, CDR2 FQGNSA.

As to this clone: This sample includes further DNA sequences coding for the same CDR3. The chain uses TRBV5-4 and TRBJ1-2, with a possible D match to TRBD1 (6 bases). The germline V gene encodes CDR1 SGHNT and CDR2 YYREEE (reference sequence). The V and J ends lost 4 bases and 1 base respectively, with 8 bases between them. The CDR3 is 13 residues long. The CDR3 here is CASSLDSNYGYTF. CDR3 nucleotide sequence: TGTGCCAGCAGCCTGGACAGTAACTATGGCTACACCTTC.

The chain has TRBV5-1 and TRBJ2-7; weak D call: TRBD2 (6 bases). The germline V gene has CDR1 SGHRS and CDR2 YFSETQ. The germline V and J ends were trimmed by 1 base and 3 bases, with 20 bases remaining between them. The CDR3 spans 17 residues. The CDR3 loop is CASSLHVANSGNYEQYF. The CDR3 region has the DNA TGCGCCAGCAGCTTGCATGTTGCTAATAGCGGAAACTACGAGCAGTACTTC. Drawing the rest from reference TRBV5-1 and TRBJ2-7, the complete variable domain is KAGVTQTPRYLIKTRGQQVTLSCSPISGHRSVSWYQQTPGQGLQFLFEYFSETQRNKGNFPGRFSGRQFSNSRSEMNVSTLELGDSALYLCASSLHVANSGNYEQYFGPGTRLTVT.

In nucleotides, the CDR3 is TGTGCCAGCAGCCCCCGGTCCGGGACAGGGCACACCGGGGAGCTGTTTTTT. Translated: CASSPRSGTGHTGELFF. The chain recombines TRBV11-2 with TRBJ2-2; 9 bases fit TRBD1. V dropped 5 bases and J dropped 3; count of bases not matched to a gene: 10. The CDR3 totals 17 residues. The V gene's germline CDR1 is SGHAT and CDR2 FQNNGV.